The 2 T cell receptor beta chains in this list originate from one sample, sequenced in a study of T-cell reconstitution after alpha-beta-depleted transplantation in children. The library targeted TCRbeta and was prepared with unique molecular identifiers. One entry per CDR3 protein results from TCRdb running MiXCR on the PCR reads. The table records over 200,000 distinct CDR3 sequences, approximately 11% of them present only once. Sequences were derived from PBMCs, sampled before TCRalphabeta/CD19-depleted stem cell transplant. The receptor source for this set is a child younger than two with acute myeloid leukemia, due to receive a stem cell transplant.

This clonotype was counted at least ten times. The chain has TRBV3-1 and TRBJ1-2; D may be TRBD1 (6 bases). The length of the CDR3 is 14 residues. Looked up from germline, CDR1 is LGHDT and CDR2 is YNNKEL (reference sequence). Trimming took 0 bases from V and 3 from J, leaving 8 bases between them. CDR3 nucleotides: TGTGCCAGCAGCCAAGAGGACAGATACTATGGCTACACCTTC. This gives the protein CASSQEDRYYGYTF. Variable domain in full (rest from reference TRBV3-1 and TRBJ1-2): DTAVSQTPKYLVTQMGNDKSIKCEQNLGHDTMYWYKQDSKKFLKIMFSYNNKELIINETVPNRFSPKSPDKAHLNLHINSLELGDSAVYFCASSQEDRYYGYTFGSGTRLTVV.

In this sample, this clonotype turned up many times. The J gene is TRBJ1-6, the V gene TRBV12-3 or TRBV12-4, with 7 bases matching TRBD1. This CDR3 comprises 12 residues. Losses at the gene ends were 5 bases for V and 12 bases for J; bases not matched to a gene: 4. CDR3 bases: TGTGCCAGCAGTGGACAGGCCTTACCCCTCCACTTT. It translates to CASSGQALPLHF.